This T cell receptor beta chain was captured by sequencing in a study of blood T cell repertoires in COVID-19. Study-level information: Sites in the United States, Italy and Spain provided acute and convalescent COVID-19 samples.

This CDR3 contains 14 residues. Germline CDR1 and CDR2: SGHNT and YYREEE (reference sequence). V lost 2 bases, J lost 8 bases, and 16 bases lay in between. This clone was counted between two and nine times. Assay used: immunoSEQ multiplex PCR; TCRdb lists only in-frame clones, some missing. This sample yields under 450,000 clones, of which around four fifths are seen a single time; approximately 5% belongs to the top ten. V and J are TRBV5-4 and TRBJ1-2; maybe TRBD1 (5 bases). The sample consisted of PBMCs or T cells enriched from blood (not recorded which). This TCR was recovered from a woman in her forties or fifties who had recovered from COVID-19. The CDR3 DNA sequence: TGTGCCAGCAGCTTCCACGGGAGAGGGGACGGCTACACCTTC. As protein: CASSFHGRGDGYTF. Variable domain in full (rest from reference TRBV5-4 and TRBJ1-2): ETGVTQSPTHLIKTRGQQVTLRCSSQSGHNTVSWYQQALGQGPQFIFQYYREEENGRGNFPPRFSGLQFPNYSSELNVNALELDDSALYLCASSFHGRGDGYTFGSGTRLTVV.